The 27 T cell receptor beta chains below come from one sample, sequenced in a study of CD4 T cells in relation to SARS-CoV-2 and coronaviruses. Antigen specificity for these receptors is unknown. CD4+ T cells from unexposed donors were obtained before the COVID-19 pandemic (2011-2018). CD4+ T cells were isolated from the cells after nine to eleven days of culture. Clones were sequenced by immunoSEQ multiplex PCR, and TCRdb holds only the in-frame ones, with some missing. This sample has 20,000 to 25,000 clones; 70% to 80% occur once, and the top ten carry about an eighth. The specimen sequenced was CD4+ T cells from PBMCs, cultured in vitro. These receptors came from a human donor in good health.

The V call is TRBV6-1, the J call TRBJ2-5, with a weak D call TRBD2 (6 bases). CDR1 and CDR2 from the germline V gene are MNHNS and SASEGT. The CDR3 covers 16 residues. The V end lost 1 base, the J end lost 5 bases, and 17 bases lay between the germline ends. CDR3: CASSEEVEGGRETQYF. The CDR3 bases are TGTGCCAGCAGTGAAGAGGTGGAGGGCGGAAGGGAGACCCAGTACTTC.

The gene calls are TRBV5-1 and TRBJ2-6; possibly TRBD1 or TRBD2 for D (5 bases each). The CDR3 spans 16 residues. Germline V CDR1 and CDR2: SGHRS, YFSETQ. Trimming left V 4 bases short and J 4 bases short, with 15 bases between. The CDR3 loop is CASSGDGANGANVLTF. CDR3 DNA sequence: TGCGCCAGCAGCGGGGACGGGGCCAACGGGGCCAACGTCCTGACTTTC.

The chain couples TRBV6-5 to TRBJ2-7; a weak D match, TRBD1 (5 bases). The V end lost 4 bases, the J end lost 3 bases, and 13 bases lay between the germline ends. CDR1 and CDR2 from the germline V gene are MNHEY and SVGAGI. CDR3 length: 14 amino acids. The CDR3 nucleotides read TGTGCCAGCAGTTTGGGGCGCAAGAACTACGAGCAGTACTTC. Its translation: CASSLGRKNYEQYF.

The genes are TRBV7-8 and TRBJ1-1; D not certain. There are 14 residues in the CDR3. Trimming stripped 1 base from V and 0 bases from J, with 6 bases between. The V gene's germline CDR1 is SGHVS and CDR2 FQNEAQ. The CDR3 reads CASSLGSLNTEAFF. The CDR3 coding sequence is TGTGCCAGCAGCTTAGGCAGCCTGAACACTGAAGCTTTCTTT.

The gene calls are TRBV7-9 and TRBJ1-1; the match to TRBD1 covers 10 bases. The CDR3 consists of 16 residues. Per the germline V gene, CDR1 is SEHNR and CDR2 is FQNEAQ (reference sequence). V trimming: 5 bases; J trimming: 5 bases; junction bases outside the gene matches: 11. CDR3 loop: CASSARQGARGTEAFF. The CDR3 DNA follows: TGTGCCAGCAGCGCTCGACAGGGGGCTAGGGGTACTGAAGCTTTCTTT.

This chain connects TRBV10-3 to TRBJ2-5; 7 positions match TRBD2. Unmatched junction bases numbered 9, after V lost 4 bases and J lost 4 bases. The CDR3 sequence is 15 residues long. Germline V gives CDR1 ENHRY, CDR2 SYGVKD. The CDR3 region has the DNA TGTGCCATCAGTGTAAGGGAGGGAACAAGAGAGACCCAGTACTTC. This gives the protein CAISVREGTRETQYF.

The gene calls are TRBV24-1 and TRBJ2-7; 9 nucleotides line up with TRBD1. The CDR3 totals 14 residues. Trimming at V came to 5 bases and at J to 5 bases, leaving 6 bases not matched to a gene. Germline-derived CDR1 and CDR2 are KGHDR and SFDVKD. CDR3 sequence (DNA): TGTGCCACCAGTGCCCGGGACAGGGTCAACGAGCAGTACTTC. Its translation is CATSARDRVNEQYF.

The genes are TRBV24-1 and TRBJ2-1; possibly TRBD1 or TRBD2 for D (5 bases each). Deletions cut 1 base from V and 12 bases from J, with 12 bases between. The CDR3 loop spans 13 amino acids. Germline V gene data show CDR1 as KGHDR and CDR2 as SFDVKD. The CDR3 sequence: CATSDLVRGAQFF. CDR3 in DNA: TGTGCCACCAGTGATTTAGTAAGGGGAGCGCAGTTCTTC.

V is TRBV28 and J is TRBJ2-1, with unresolved D. CDR1 and CDR2 from the germline V gene are MDHEN and SYDVKM. The CDR3 contains 19 residues. With 4 bases removed from V and 0 bases from J, the gap between germline ends came to 22 bases. This CDR3 is CASSYSGRKLGSSYNEQFF. CDR3 DNA sequence: TGTGCCAGCAGTTATTCGGGTCGCAAACTGGGTAGCTCCTACAATGAGCAGTTCTTC. Full variable domain (outside the CDR3, taken from reference TRBV28 and TRBJ2-1): DVKVTQSSRYLVKRTGEKVFLECVQDMDHENMFWYRQDPGLGLRLIYFSYDVKMKEKGDIPEGYSVSREKKERFSLILESASTNQTSMYLCASSYSGRKLGSSYNEQFFGPGTRLTVL.

This rearrangement joins TRBV6-1 to TRBJ1-6, with D perhaps TRBD1 (5 bases). Germline lookup yields CDR1 MNHNS and CDR2 SASEGT. The V end was cut by 0 bases, the J end by 7 bases, with 10 bases between. The CDR3 sequence is 15 residues long. CDR3 sequence (DNA): TGTGCCAGCAGTGAAGCTCCAGGGAGCAATTCACCCCTCCACTTT. It translates to CASSEAPGSNSPLHF.

The chain employs TRBV10-1 and TRBJ2-3, with D maybe TRBD2 (6 bases). There are 15 residues in the CDR3. The germline gives CDR1 WNHNN, CDR2 SYGVQD (reference sequence). Between the trimmed V and J ends, which lost 3 bases and 2 bases, there was a span of 12 bases. The CDR3 region has the DNA TGCGCCAGCAGTGACACGGGAGAACTCACAGATACGCAGTATTTT. As protein: CASSDTGELTDTQYF.

The chain employs TRBV11-1 and TRBJ2-1; D may be TRBD2 (6 bases). V lost 4 bases to trimming and J lost 4 bases, with 14 bases between them. CDR3 length: 15 amino acids. Germline V lookup: CDR1 SGHAT, CDR2 FQDESV (reference sequence). CDR3 bases: TGTGCCAGCAGCTGGGCCAGCGGGCCTTACAATGAGCAGTTCTTC. It is translated as CASSWASGPYNEQFF.

J is TRBJ2-1 and V is TRBV5-1; D gene uncertain. Germline CDR1 is SGHRS and CDR2 is YFSETQ. The CDR3 length is 13 residues. V dropped 6 bases and J dropped 5 bases, with 12 bases sitting between them. CDR3: CASTNPTNNEQFF. As DNA, the CDR3 is TGCGCCAGCACCAATCCGACGAACAATGAGCAGTTCTTC.

The rearrangement links TRBV3-1 (or the pseudogene TRBV3-2) to TRBJ2-1; unclear D gene. CDR3 size: 13 residues. Germline V gene sequence: CDR1 LGHDT, CDR2 YNNKEL (reference sequence). Between the trimmed V and J ends, which lost 0 bases and 4 bases, there was a span of 4 bases. The CDR3 sequence is CASSQDRYNEQFF. The CDR3 DNA reads TGTGCCAGCAGCCAAGATCGGTACAATGAGCAGTTCTTC.

The chain has TRBV19 and TRBJ2-1, with 9 positions matching TRBD2. The CDR3 sequence is 15 residues long. CDR1 and CDR2 (germline): LNHDA, SQIVND (reference sequence). This CDR3 is CATSPLAGDYNEQFF. CDR3 in DNA: TGTGCGACCTCACCTTTAGCGGGAGACTACAATGAGCAGTTCTTC. The full variable domain, rest sourced from reference TRBV19 and TRBJ2-1, is DGGITQSPKYLFRKEGQNVTLSCEQNLNHDAMYWYRQDPGQGLRLIYYSQIVNDFQKGDIAEGYSVSREKKESFPLTVTSAQKNPTAFYLCATSPLAGDYNEQFFGPGTRLTVL.

The V and J genes are TRBV5-1 and TRBJ2-7; maybe TRBD2 (5 bases). The ends were cut back, 2 bases at V and 1 base at J, with 13 bases in the middle. Germline CDR1 reads SGHRS; CDR2 reads YFSETQ. This CDR3 has 15 residues. The CDR3 is CASSFLDGNSYEQYF. The CDR3 DNA sequence: TGCGCCAGCAGCTTTTTAGACGGGAATTCCTACGAGCAGTACTTC.

The chain is built from TRBV7-2 and TRBJ1-2, with D unclear. The CDR3 extends over 14 amino acids. Trimming removed 1 base at V and 0 bases at J, with 6 bases between. Germline assignment: CDR1 SGHTA and CDR2 FQGNSA. The CDR3 nucleotides read TGTGCCAGCAGCTTAGGGCCTACTAACTATGGCTACACCTTC. Translation gives CASSLGPTNYGYTF.

V usage is TRBV28 and J usage is TRBJ1-5, with 9 nucleotides matching TRBD1. Germline V gives CDR1 MDHEN, CDR2 SYDVKM. V lost 6 bases, J lost 1 base, and 4 bases stayed unmatched. The CDR3 sequence is 15 residues long. DNA of the CDR3: TGTGCCAGCAGAATAACAGGGGGCAGCAATCAGCCCCAGCATTTT. It specifies CASRITGGSNQPQHF.

The chain recombines TRBV5-6 with TRBJ1-1; D not resolved. There are 12 residues in the CDR3. Trimming cost V 4 bases and J 10 bases, with 14 bases left between them. Germline-derived CDR1 and CDR2 are SGHDT and YYEEEE. The CDR3 sequence: CASSSDVSLAFF. The CDR3 nucleotides read TGTGCCAGCAGCAGCGACGTTTCCCTAGCTTTCTTT.

CDR3 nucleotides: TGTGCCAGCAGTGAAGTTGGTAGCAATCAGCCCCAGCATTTT. Protein sequence: CASSEVGSNQPQHF. The chain carries TRBV6-1 and TRBJ1-5, with no clear D. Per the germline V gene, CDR1 is MNHNS and CDR2 is SASEGT. This CDR3 contains 14 residues. V lost 1 base, J lost 0 bases, and 4 bases lay in between.

The rearrangement uses TRBV7-8 and TRBJ2-2; the match to TRBD1 covers 7 bases. Germline CDR1 is SGHVS and CDR2 is FQNEAQ. This CDR3 contains 16 residues. The ends lost 4 bases at V and 0 bases at J; junction bases unmatched: 5. The DNA for the CDR3 is TGTGCCAGCAGCTGGGGGACAGCCTCGAACACCGGGGAGCTGTTTTTT. It is translated as CASSWGTASNTGELFF.

The chain couples TRBV6-5 to TRBJ2-2; tentative D call: TRBD1 (6 bases). Trimming removed 6 bases at V and 2 bases at J, with 13 bases between. The CDR3 covers 15 residues. Germline V lookup: CDR1 MNHEY, CDR2 SVGAGI. The CDR3 spells CASRGRDTNTGELFF. CDR3 DNA: TGTGCCAGCAGGGGCCGGGACACCAACACCGGGGAGCTGTTTTTT.

The rearrangement links TRBV28 to TRBJ2-1; the D gene is possibly TRBD2 (5 bases). With 7 bases removed from V and 0 bases from J, the gap between germline ends came to 16 bases. Germline CDR1 MDHEN, CDR2 SYDVKM. This CDR3 comprises 16 residues. The CDR3 loop reads CASTLPGSSSYNEQFF. DNA for the CDR3: TGTGCCAGCACCCTCCCGGGGAGCAGCTCCTACAATGAGCAGTTCTTC.

J is TRBJ2-7 and V is TRBV5-1; D perhaps matches TRBD2 (6 bases). Germline V gives CDR1 SGHRS, CDR2 YFSETQ. The germline V and J ends were trimmed by 1 base and 2 bases, with 13 bases remaining between them. This CDR3 spans 15 amino acids. The chain's CDR3 is CASSLLTGGTYEQYF. The CDR3, as DNA: TGCGCCAGCAGCTTGCTTACCGGGGGAACCTACGAGCAGTACTTC.

This clone was seen once. The chain is built from TRBV14 and TRBJ2-5; 8 bases are a match to TRBD2. V was pared by 0 bases and J by 7 bases, with 13 bases of the junction left unmatched. This CDR3 has 17 amino acids. The germline CDR1 and CDR2 sequences are SGHDN and FVKESK. CDR3 amino acids: CASSQEGRREVRGTQYF. The CDR3 bases are TGTGCCAGCAGCCAAGAAGGGCGGCGGGAGGTCCGCGGGACCCAGTACTTC.

The chain employs TRBV19 and TRBJ2-2; 7 nucleotides align to TRBD1. CDR3 length: 14 amino acids. J was trimmed by 3 bases and V by 6 bases; bases with no gene match: 4. CDR1 LNHDA and CDR2 SQIVND come from the germline V gene (reference sequence). The DNA of the CDR3 is TGTGCCAGTAGAAACAGGGGATACACCGGGGAGCTGTTTTTT. It yields the protein CASRNRGYTGELFF.

V gene TRBV28 combines with J gene TRBJ2-1; a possible D gene is TRBD2 (5 bases). Trimming left V 4 bases short and J 8 bases short, with 6 bases between. Germline lookup yields CDR1 MDHEN and CDR2 SYDVKM. The length of the CDR3 is 11 residues. CDR3 sequence (DNA): TGTGCCAGCAGTTCGGGGTATGAGCAGTTCTTC. Residues: CASSSGYEQFF. Full variable domain (remainder filled in from reference TRBV28 and TRBJ2-1): DVKVTQSSRYLVKRTGEKVFLECVQDMDHENMFWYRQDPGLGLRLIYFSYDVKMKEKGDIPEGYSVSREKKERFSLILESASTNQTSMYLCASSSGYEQFFGPGTRLTVL.